The rows below give T cell receptor beta chains drawn from one sample of a study of blood T cells in healthy people across ages. MiXCR was run by TCRdb on the 5' RACE reads, yielding one entry per CDR3 protein. This table has 920,000 or so distinct CDR3 sequences, 35% to 50% appearing once. Sequencing input: blood. The receptors were gathered from a woman aged 60 to 75 in good health. Each CDR3 is given with its conserved first and last residue. The order of the fields is V gene, J gene, clone size, D gene, CDR3 DNA, CDR3 protein. The D gene is left open where the match is weak. Clone size, where shown, is once, few, many, or a class for clones that have expanded.

V gene: TRBV9; J gene: TRBJ2-1; clone size: once; D gene: TRBD1; CDR3 DNA: TGTGCCAGCAGCCCCCCAGGGGGAGCAAACAATGAGCAGTTCTTC; CDR3 protein: CASSPPGGANNEQFF
V gene: TRBV6-6; J gene: TRBJ1-4; clone size: -; D gene: -; CDR3 DNA: TGTGCCAGCAGTTACTCTGAGGGTACCCTGGTTCCGTTTTTT; CDR3 protein: CASSYSEGTLVPFF
V gene: TRBV20-1; J gene: TRBJ2-7; clone size: -; D gene: -; CDR3 DNA: TGCAGTGCTAGGGTACAGTGGGACTCCTACGAGCAGTACTTC; CDR3 protein: CSARVQWDSYEQYF
V gene: TRBV27; J gene: TRBJ2-7; clone size: -; D gene: TRBD1; CDR3 DNA: TGTGCCAGCAGTTACCGAGGGCTAGACAGGGACTACGAGCAGTACTTC; CDR3 protein: CASSYRGLDRDYEQYF
V gene: TRBV27; J gene: TRBJ2-1; clone size: -; D gene: -; CDR3 DNA: TGTGCCAGCAGTTTAGTTGCGGCCTACAATGAGCAGTTCTTC; CDR3 protein: CASSLVAAYNEQFF
V gene: TRBV29-1; J gene: TRBJ1-2; clone size: -; D gene: TRBD1; CDR3 DNA: TGCAGCGTTAGGACAGGGGGCATTGACTATGGCTACACCTTC; CDR3 protein: CSVRTGGIDYGYTF
V gene: TRBV20-1; J gene: TRBJ2-3; clone size: -; D gene: TRBD2; CDR3 DNA: TGCAGTGCTAGAGATGGGACTAGCGGAGACGAGGATACGCAGTATTTT; CDR3 protein: CSARDGTSGDEDTQYF
V gene: TRBV5-5; J gene: TRBJ2-3; clone size: few; D gene: -; CDR3 DNA: TGTGCCAGCAGCGGTCGGGGAGATACGCAGTATTTT; CDR3 protein: CASSGRGDTQYF
V gene: TRBV4-2; J gene: TRBJ2-1; clone size: -; D gene: -; CDR3 DNA: TGTGCCAGCAGCCAAGGAACCGGCCTAGGTTACAATGAGCAGTTCTTC; CDR3 protein: CASSQGTGLGYNEQFF
V gene: TRBV11-2; J gene: TRBJ2-7; clone size: few; D gene: -; CDR3 DNA: TGTGCCAGCAGCTTAGAGGTTCTGAGGACACAAACCTACGAGCAGTACTTC; CDR3 protein: CASSLEVLRTQTYEQYF
V gene: TRBV7-9; J gene: TRBJ1-2; clone size: -; D gene: -; CDR3 DNA: TGTGCCAGCAGCCCCCGGTCGGTCCAGGGGACCTATGGCTACACCTTC; CDR3 protein: CASSPRSVQGTYGYTF
V gene: TRBV7-3; J gene: TRBJ2-5; clone size: -; D gene: TRBD1; CDR3 DNA: TGTGCCAGCAGCTCCGGGACAGGGAAGACCCAGTACTTC; CDR3 protein: CASSSGTGKTQYF
V gene: TRBV27; J gene: TRBJ2-1; clone size: few; D gene: TRBD2; CDR3 DNA: TGTGCCAGCAGTTCAAATACGGGAGGTACGGGCAATGAGCAGTTCTTC; CDR3 protein: CASSSNTGGTGNEQFF
V gene: TRBV12-3/TRBV12-4; J gene: TRBJ2-1; clone size: few; D gene: -; CDR3 DNA: TGTGCCAGCAGTTGGGCCTACAATGAGCAGTTCTTC; CDR3 protein: CASSWAYNEQFF
V gene: TRBV4-1; J gene: TRBJ2-4; clone size: many; D gene: TRBD1; CDR3 DNA: TGCGCCAGCAGCCAACTGACAGGGCCGAGGGCCAAAAACATTCAGTACTTC; CDR3 protein: CASSQLTGPRAKNIQYF
V gene: TRBV28; J gene: TRBJ2-1; clone size: few; D gene: -; CDR3 DNA: TGTGCCAGCAGTTCCGGTACGGGCGGACCCTACAATGAGCAGTTCTTC; CDR3 protein: CASSSGTGGPYNEQFF
V gene: TRBV11-2; J gene: TRBJ1-2; clone size: few; D gene: TRBD1; CDR3 DNA: TGTGCCAGCAGCTCCTCGGACAGGGCTGGGAGTGGCTACACCTTC; CDR3 protein: CASSSSDRAGSGYTF
V gene: TRBV10-1; J gene: TRBJ1-5; clone size: -; D gene: -; CDR3 DNA: TGCGCCAGCAGTGAGCGGGGTAGCAATCAGCCCCAGCATTTT; CDR3 protein: CASSERGSNQPQHF
V gene: TRBV4-1; J gene: TRBJ2-7; clone size: -; D gene: TRBD2; CDR3 DNA: TGCGCCAGCAGCCAAGAGGGGGGACTAGCGGGAGAGGAGTCCTACGAGCAGTACTTC; CDR3 protein: CASSQEGGLAGEESYEQYF
V gene: TRBV24-1; J gene: TRBJ2-6; clone size: many; D gene: -; CDR3 DNA: TGTGCCACGGCTCCAGGGCAGGTCAGCAACGTCCTGACTTTC; CDR3 protein: CATAPGQVSNVLTF
V gene: TRBV6-5; J gene: TRBJ2-1; clone size: few; D gene: TRBD1; CDR3 DNA: TGTGCCAGCAGTTACTCGACGGACAGGGGGCTTTACAATGAGCAGTTCTTC; CDR3 protein: CASSYSTDRGLYNEQFF
V gene: TRBV20-1; J gene: TRBJ2-1; clone size: -; D gene: -; CDR3 DNA: TGCAGTGCCACCCCTATTTCCTACAATGAGCAGTTCTTC; CDR3 protein: CSATPISYNEQFF
V gene: TRBV4-1; J gene: TRBJ2-4; clone size: -; D gene: -; CDR3 DNA: TGCGCCAGCAGCCAAGGCCAGGGCTTAAAATACATTCAGTACTTC; CDR3 protein: CASSQGQGLKYIQYF
V gene: TRBV7-2; J gene: TRBJ1-5; clone size: once; D gene: TRBD1; CDR3 DNA: TGTGCCAGCAGCTTAGCGAATGCCCGGGACAGGCAGCCCCAGCATTTT; CDR3 protein: CASSLANARDRQPQHF
V gene: TRBV5-1; J gene: TRBJ2-7; clone size: few; D gene: TRBD2; CDR3 DNA: TGCGCCAGCAGCTTCGAGCGGGGGCACTCCTACGAGCAGTACTTC; CDR3 protein: CASSFERGHSYEQYF
V gene: TRBV6-1; J gene: TRBJ1-6; clone size: -; D gene: -; CDR3 DNA: TGCGCAGAGGGCAGGGTTAAACACCATTCTTGGGCTAATTCACCCCTCCACTTT; CDR3 protein: CAEGRVKHHSWANSPLHF
V gene: TRBV6-1; J gene: TRBJ1-2; clone size: -; D gene: -; CDR3 DNA: TGTGCCAGCAATTGGGGACGGGACGATTATGGCTACACCTTC; CDR3 protein: CASNWGRDDYGYTF
V gene: TRBV10-3; J gene: TRBJ2-7; clone size: many; D gene: TRBD2; CDR3 DNA: TGTGCCATCAGTGAGTGGGGGACTAGCCTCCACGAGCAGTACTTC; CDR3 protein: CAISEWGTSLHEQYF
V gene: TRBV6-1; J gene: TRBJ2-1; clone size: -; D gene: TRBD2; CDR3 DNA: TGTGCCAGCTTTACTAGCGGGAGCCCCAATGAGCAGTTCTTC; CDR3 protein: CASFTSGSPNEQFF
V gene: TRBV3-1; J gene: TRBJ2-1; clone size: -; D gene: TRBD2; CDR3 DNA: TGTGCCAGCACCCACTCAGATAGCGGGAAAAATGAGCAGTTCTTC; CDR3 protein: CASTHSDSGKNEQFF
V gene: TRBV18; J gene: TRBJ1-5; clone size: few; D gene: -; CDR3 DNA: TGTGCCAGCTCACAGGACAGCGCAGTGGGGTTGACCCAGCATTTT; CDR3 protein: CASSQDSAVGLTQHF
V gene: TRBV5-1; J gene: TRBJ2-3; clone size: few; D gene: -; CDR3 DNA: TGCGCCAGCAGCTTGGAGGGGGCAGGGACTAGCACAGATACGCAGTATTTT; CDR3 protein: CASSLEGAGTSTDTQYF
V gene: TRBV28; J gene: TRBJ2-7; clone size: -; D gene: TRBD1; CDR3 DNA: TGTGCCAGCAGGCGACACGGCCGACAGGGGAAGGACGAGCAGTACTTC; CDR3 protein: CASRRHGRQGKDEQYF
V gene: TRBV5-6; J gene: TRBJ2-7; clone size: few; D gene: -; CDR3 DNA: TGTGCCAGCAGCTTGCCTGGGGGCCCGTCCTACGAGCAGTACTTC; CDR3 protein: CASSLPGGPSYEQYF
V gene: TRBV4-1; J gene: TRBJ2-3; clone size: few; D gene: -; CDR3 DNA: TGCGCCAGCAGCCAATCGGACAGAGATACGCAGTATTTT; CDR3 protein: CASSQSDRDTQYF
V gene: TRBV29-1; J gene: TRBJ2-1; clone size: few; D gene: TRBD1; CDR3 DNA: TGCAGCGTTGTACAGGGGGCGGTTGAGCAGTTCTTC; CDR3 protein: CSVVQGAVEQFF
V gene: TRBV5-1; J gene: TRBJ2-4; clone size: few; D gene: TRBD1; CDR3 DNA: TGCGCCAGCAGCTTGGGACAGGGGACGGCCAAAAACATTCAGTACTTC; CDR3 protein: CASSLGQGTAKNIQYF
V gene: TRBV20-1; J gene: TRBJ2-7; clone size: -; D gene: TRBD2; CDR3 DNA: TGCAGTGCTAGAGATCGGGAGCGGGAGGCGAACTACGAGCAGTACTTC; CDR3 protein: CSARDREREANYEQYF
V gene: TRBV29-1; J gene: TRBJ2-7; clone size: -; D gene: TRBD2; CDR3 DNA: TGCAGCGTGAAAGTTAGCGGGACCTCCTACAATGAGCAGTACTTC; CDR3 protein: CSVKVSGTSYNEQYF
V gene: TRBV12-3/TRBV12-4; J gene: TRBJ2-5; clone size: few; D gene: -; CDR3 DNA: TGTGCCAGCAGTGATCCCGGCGGGACCCAGTACTTC; CDR3 protein: CASSDPGGTQYF
V gene: TRBV6-2/TRBV6-3; J gene: TRBJ1-2; clone size: -; D gene: -; CDR3 DNA: TGTGCCAGCAGTGCAGACAAAAACTATGGCTACACCTTC; CDR3 protein: CASSADKNYGYTF
V gene: TRBV12-3/TRBV12-4; J gene: TRBJ2-3; clone size: -; D gene: -; CDR3 DNA: TGTGCCAGCAGTTTTAGCACTTCCTGGGGCACAGATACGCAGTATTTT; CDR3 protein: CASSFSTSWGTDTQYF
V gene: TRBV7-9; J gene: TRBJ2-7; clone size: -; D gene: -; CDR3 DNA: TGTGCCAGCAGCTCCAGTCGGAGGGGCTACTACGAGCAGTACTTC; CDR3 protein: CASSSSRRGYYEQYF
V gene: TRBV29-1; J gene: TRBJ2-7; clone size: few; D gene: -; CDR3 DNA: TGCAGCGCGGGACTGGCGGGGAAAAACGAGCAGTACTTC; CDR3 protein: CSAGLAGKNEQYF
V gene: TRBV25-1; J gene: TRBJ1-1; clone size: -; D gene: TRBD1; CDR3 DNA: TGTGCCAGCAGTGAATCTCCAGGGGGAGCTGAAGCTTTCTTT; CDR3 protein: CASSESPGGAEAFF
V gene: TRBV6-6; J gene: TRBJ2-1; clone size: -; D gene: TRBD2; CDR3 DNA: TGTGCCAGCAGTTCCCGGGCTAGCGGGAGCGATGAGCAGTTCTTC; CDR3 protein: CASSSRASGSDEQFF
V gene: TRBV18; J gene: TRBJ2-1; clone size: -; D gene: -; CDR3 DNA: TGTGCCAGCTCACTCGCCGAGACTGGGCAGTTCTTC; CDR3 protein: CASSLAETGQFF
V gene: TRBV7-2; J gene: TRBJ1-3; clone size: -; D gene: -; CDR3 DNA: TGTGCCAGCACCCTACGGGGAGTCGCTGGAAACACCATATATTTT; CDR3 protein: CASTLRGVAGNTIYF
V gene: TRBV5-1; J gene: TRBJ2-1; clone size: -; D gene: TRBD2; CDR3 DNA: TGCGCCAGCAGCTTGCACGTCGGAGCGGGATCTACGCTGAATGAGCAGTTCTTC; CDR3 protein: CASSLHVGAGSTLNEQFF
V gene: TRBV9; J gene: TRBJ1-6; clone size: -; D gene: TRBD1; CDR3 DNA: TGTGCCAGCAGCGTAGGACAGGGACATAATTCACCCCTCCACTTT; CDR3 protein: CASSVGQGHNSPLHF
V gene: TRBV24-1; J gene: TRBJ1-1; clone size: few; D gene: -; CDR3 DNA: TGTGCCACCAGTGAGACCGGGATGTTTAATGAAGCTTTCTTT; CDR3 protein: CATSETGMFNEAFF
V gene: TRBV20-1; J gene: TRBJ2-1; clone size: few; D gene: TRBD2; CDR3 DNA: TGCAGTGCCAACGATGGGACTAGCGGGCGGTACAATGAGCAGTTCTTC; CDR3 protein: CSANDGTSGRYNEQFF
V gene: TRBV19; J gene: TRBJ1-4; clone size: -; D gene: -; CDR3 DNA: TGTGCCAGTAGTGCTGAGGTCGCAACTAATGAAAAACTGTTTTTT; CDR3 protein: CASSAEVATNEKLFF
V gene: TRBV20-1; J gene: TRBJ1-1; clone size: -; D gene: -; CDR3 DNA: TGCAGTGCTAGGGCTGGGGGGCTAAGTGAAGCTTTCTTT; CDR3 protein: CSARAGGLSEAFF
V gene: TRBV27; J gene: TRBJ2-7; clone size: -; D gene: TRBD1; CDR3 DNA: TGTGCCAGCAGAACTCAGGGGGCGGACGAGCAGTACTTC; CDR3 protein: CASRTQGADEQYF
V gene: TRBV11-2; J gene: TRBJ2-1; clone size: -; D gene: TRBD2; CDR3 DNA: TGTGCCAGCAGCTTAGACCGGGGACTAGCGGGAGCGAAGCAGTTCTTC; CDR3 protein: CASSLDRGLAGAKQFF
V gene: TRBV6-5; J gene: TRBJ1-2; clone size: -; D gene: -; CDR3 DNA: TGTGCCAGCAGTTACTCGATTGTAGGGAACTATGGCTACACCTTC; CDR3 protein: CASSYSIVGNYGYTF
V gene: TRBV5-1; J gene: TRBJ1-1; clone size: -; D gene: TRBD1; CDR3 DNA: TGCGCCAGCAGAACGAACAGGGGGCATACTGAAGCTTTCTTT; CDR3 protein: CASRTNRGHTEAFF
V gene: TRBV3-1; J gene: TRBJ2-3; clone size: few; D gene: TRBD2; CDR3 DNA: TGTGCCAGCAGCCGACTAGCGGGAGGGCTGGATACGCAGTATTTT; CDR3 protein: CASSRLAGGLDTQYF